Listed here is a single T cell receptor beta chain. Its antigen is unknown. Method: immunoSEQ multiplex PCR; TCRdb's copy keeps in-frame clones and lacks some. The sample shows 190,000 or so clones, over 80% of them seen only once. This sample was taken from a study of shared clonotypes between healthy human individuals. Study information: Three CD4 naive, three CD4 memory, two CD8 naive and one CD8 memory plate were used per donor. Study-wide results and limits: It was observed that 5% to 6% of naive CD4 clonotypes were shared across a handful of donors.

Germline V gives CDR1 SGHRS, CDR2 YFSETQ. The CDR3 length is 17 residues. A CD45RA-negative memory subset and a CD45RA+ naive subset were separated from the CD4+ cells. Input material: naive CD4+ T cells sorted from blood. Regarding subset: CD45RA+ positively selected. V and J are TRBV5-1 and TRBJ2-5, with TRBD2 matching 10 bases. TRBJ2-7 explains the end of the DNA better; the J call may be wrong. This receptor was taken from a woman younger than 45 in good health. For the CDR3, the DNA is TGCGCCAGCAGCTTTGTTGGGGCGACTAGCGGGTCCTACGAGCAGTACTTC. This translates into CASSFVGATSGSYEQYF.